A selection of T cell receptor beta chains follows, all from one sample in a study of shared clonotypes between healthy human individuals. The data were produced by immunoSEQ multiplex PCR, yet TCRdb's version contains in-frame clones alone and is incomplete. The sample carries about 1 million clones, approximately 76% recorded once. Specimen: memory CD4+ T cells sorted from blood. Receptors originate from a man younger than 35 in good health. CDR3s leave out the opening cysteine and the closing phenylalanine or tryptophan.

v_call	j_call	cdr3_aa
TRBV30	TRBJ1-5	AWSGGIGNQPQH
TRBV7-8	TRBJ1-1	ASSTNTGTGAF
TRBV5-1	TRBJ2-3	ASSLALSTDTQY
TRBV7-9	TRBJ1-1	ASSLGEGSNEAF
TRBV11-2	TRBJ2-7	ASSSRGDGDEQY
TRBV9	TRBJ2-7	ASSVGASGSYEQY
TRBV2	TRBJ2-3	ASSSMTSGGTDTQY
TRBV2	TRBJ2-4	ASLAEGAKNIQY
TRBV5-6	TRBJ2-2	ASSSPGLAVNTGELF
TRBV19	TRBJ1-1	ASRDRNTEAF
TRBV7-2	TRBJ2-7	ASSLIREQY
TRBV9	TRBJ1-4	ASSVSGRGDEKLF
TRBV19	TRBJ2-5	ASSSLGANQETQY
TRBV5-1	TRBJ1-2	ASSLGPSNYGYT
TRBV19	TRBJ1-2	ASSKRTGGANYGYT
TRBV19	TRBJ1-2	ASSMDRIYGYT
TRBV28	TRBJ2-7	ASSLSRSGRRDEQY
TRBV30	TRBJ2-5	AWSALGQGAISSGETQY
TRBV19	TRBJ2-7	ASSSPGQGTYEQY
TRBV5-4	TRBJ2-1	ASSPGGAPEQF
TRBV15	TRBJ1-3	ATSRDRSTYSGNTIY
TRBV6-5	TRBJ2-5	ASSYLGRAGETQY
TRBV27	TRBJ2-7	ASSLLGTGDSNEQY
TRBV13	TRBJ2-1	ASSVDRSDEQF
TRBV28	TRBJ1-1	ASSLIARGTEAF
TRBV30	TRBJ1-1	AWRSGSLRAF
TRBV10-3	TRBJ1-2	ASSEIGYGYT
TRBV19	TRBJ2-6	ASSSGDSGANVLT
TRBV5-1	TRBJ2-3	ASSYPHTDTQY
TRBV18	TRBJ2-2	ASSPPSGPGELF
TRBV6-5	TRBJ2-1	ASRKGTSGIREQF
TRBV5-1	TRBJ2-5	ASSLSGPETQY
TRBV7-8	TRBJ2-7	ASSHGSARAEQY
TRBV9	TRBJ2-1	ASSVGLTYNEQF
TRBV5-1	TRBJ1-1	ASSDIRGGTEAF
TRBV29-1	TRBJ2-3	SVPPRGGAVDTQY
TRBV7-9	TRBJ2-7	ASSRGVEQY
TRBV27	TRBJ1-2	ASSSTGGFIYGYT
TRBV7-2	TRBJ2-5	ASSLVGTSAQETQY
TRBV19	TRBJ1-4	ASSILGNSNEKLF
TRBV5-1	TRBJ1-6	ASSADRAYNSPLH
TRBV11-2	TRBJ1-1	ASSLVAGVHNTEAF